This TCR beta chain was captured by sequencing in a study of T cell responses to AZD1222 COVID-19 vaccine. In this sample, this clone turned up a few times. Its antigen is unidentified. Findings of the study overall: A mostly white British donor set with more females was recruited, and clonal diversity was possibly underestimated.

The CDR3 totals 14 residues. Germline loops: CDR1 WSHSY, CDR2 SAAADI. V shed 4 bases and J shed 3 bases, with 10 bases lying between them. Only in-frame clones appear in the TCRdb table, and some are missing; sequencing was by immunoSEQ multiplex PCR. The sample has some 180,000 clones; around nine tenths are singletons. The chain is built from TRBV10-2 and TRBJ2-1; D gene uncertain. This TCR derives from an adult who received the AZD1222 COVID-19 vaccine. The specimen was peripheral blood, collected 28 days after the second AZD1222 dose. DNA of the CDR3: TGCGCCAGCAGTGTCAACCCCCGCTACAATGAGCAGTTCTTC. The encoded protein is CASSVNPRYNEQFF.